Described below is a single TCR beta chain sequence and its context. Antigen unknown. Vbeta (60) and Jbeta (13) primers were used in the PCR. Some clones are missing from TCRdb's copy, which holds only in-frame ones; the method was immunoSEQ multiplex PCR. The sample has hundreds of thousands of clones; 82% are singletons. The sample comes from a study of cytomegalovirus exposure and HLA in healthy donors. Findings and limits, study-wide: A missense variant in DCLRE1C was later tied to TCR beta V- and J-gene trimming.

CDR1 is SNHLY and CDR2 is FYNNEI in the germline V gene. There are 15 residues in the CDR3. Between the trimmed V and J ends, which lost 8 bases and 1 base, there was a span of 15 bases. The chain combines TRBV2 with TRBJ1-5; D might be TRBD1 (5 bases). This TCR was sampled from a man between 35 and 55 years old in good health and CMV-seropositive. The sequencing input was PBMCs. Here the CDR3 reads CASGPGGFSNQPQHF. As DNA, the CDR3 is TGTGCCAGCGGACCCGGGGGTTTCAGCAATCAGCCCCAGCATTTT.